This T cell receptor beta chain was identified in a study of PD-L1 blockade in urothelial cancer. Study-wide context: Men with urothelial cancer arising in the bladder made up about nine tenths of the roughly 29 patients. Blood-derived samples held a median approximately 150,000 T cells.

Looked up from germline, CDR1 is LNHDA and CDR2 is SQIVND (reference sequence). The CDR3 loop spans 14 amino acids. V gave up 7 bases and J gave up 8 bases, with 20 bases separating them. Generated by immunoSEQ multiplex PCR, the TCRdb table keeps only in-frame clones and is missing some. There are approximately 71,000 clones in the sample; around 90% occur only once, and around 3.3% lies in the top ten. The TCR was taken from a man aged 60 to 69 with urothelial cancer. Source: PBMCs, taken around atezolizumab (anti-PD-L1) treatment. The chain has TRBV19 and TRBJ1-2, with a tentative D call TRBD1 (6 bases). In DNA form, the CDR3 reads TGTGCCAGTACCCCTCGACGGGGGGCGGGGGGCTACACCTTC. Encoded protein: CASTPRRGAGGYTF.